A single sample is the source of the 20 T cell receptor beta chains below, sequenced in a study of shared clonotypes between healthy human individuals. TCRdb's copy holds only in-frame clones and misses some; the assay was immunoSEQ multiplex PCR. Counted here are about 520,000 clones, roughly 80% occurring once; the ten biggest clones make up about an eighth. The material sequenced was PBMCs. These receptors were obtained from a woman aged 40 to 50 in good health. Some clones in this sample may be carry-over from other donors' samples.

The CDR3 coding sequence is TGCAGCGTTGAAGTTCCCAGGGGGCTTTACACCAATGAGCAGTTCTTC. Its protein product is CSVEVPRGLYTNEQFF. This rearrangement joins TRBV29-1 to TRBJ2-1, with 8 bases that match TRBD1. Trimming took 1 base from V and 6 from J; bases not matched to a gene: 11. CDR3 length: 16 residues. The germline gives CDR1 SQVTM, CDR2 ANQGSEA.

This clone was recorded a few times. J is TRBJ2-2 and V is TRBV5-4; 10 bases agree with TRBD2. This CDR3 spans 15 amino acids. CDR1 is SGHNT and CDR2 is YYREEE in the germline V gene (reference sequence). V trimming: 4 bases; J trimming: 4 bases; junction bases outside the gene matches: 4. The CDR3 reads CASSLSGRGTGELFF. For the CDR3, the DNA is TGTGCCAGCAGCCTAAGCGGGAGGGGCACCGGGGAGCTGTTTTTT.

The V and J genes are TRBV6-5 and TRBJ2-2, with 9 bases aligning to TRBD1. V shed 5 bases and J 3 bases; nucleotides not matched to a gene: 4. The CDR3 covers 15 residues. CDR1 is MNHEY and CDR2 is SVGAGI in the germline V gene. This chain's CDR3 is CASSSGTGYTGELFF. The DNA of the CDR3 is TGTGCCAGCAGTAGCGGGACAGGGTACACCGGGGAGCTGTTTTTT.

This clone was observed a few times. The chain uses TRBV2 and TRBJ2-5; maybe TRBD2 (6 bases). Germline V gene data show CDR1 as SNHLY and CDR2 as FYNNEI. The CDR3 loop spans 14 amino acids. V shed 11 bases and J shed 4 bases, with 20 bases lying between them. CDR3: CASRLLGGVETQYF. The CDR3 DNA sequence: TGTGCCTCGCGACTTCTGGGGGGTGTAGAGACCCAGTACTTC.

The chain uses TRBV7-9 and TRBJ2-4; the match to TRBD2 covers 9 bases. This CDR3 is built from 16 residues. Looked up from germline, CDR1 is SEHNR and CDR2 is FQNEAQ (reference sequence). Trimming removed 1 base from V and 8 bases from J; junction bases left unmatched: 9. The chain's CDR3 is CASSLDLAGQGDIQYF. The CDR3 DNA reads TGTGCCAGCAGCTTAGATCTAGCGGGGCAAGGGGACATTCAGTACTTC.

The V gene is TRBV7-7, the J gene TRBJ2-1; 7 bases are shared with TRBD2. V was clipped by 5 bases and J by 2 bases; unmatched bases: 3. CDR1 is SSHAT, CDR2 FNYEAQ, per germline (reference sequence). The CDR3 is 14 residues long. The CDR3 protein is CASSPAGAYNEQFF. The CDR3 DNA follows: TGTGCCAGCAGCCCCGCGGGAGCCTACAATGAGCAGTTCTTC.

On this clone itself: A read error is likely here: a far larger clone is one base away. This sequence joins TRBV10-3 and TRBJ2-2, with TRBD2 as a possible D gene (6 bases). V gave up 10 bases and J gave up 7 bases, with 16 bases separating them. In germline, CDR1 is ENHRY, CDR2 SYGVKD. CDR3 length: 13 residues. DNA of the CDR3: TGTGCCACGGGGGACCTGCCGGGCGGGGAGCTGTTTTTT. This codes for CATGDLPGGELFF.

This clone showed up just once. The chain recombines TRBV5-1 with TRBJ1-5; 8 bases fit TRBD1. Germline lookup yields CDR1 SGHRS and CDR2 YFSETQ. CDR3 size: 14 residues. The J segment lost 7 bases and the V segment lost 4 bases, leaving 7 bases of the junction unmatched. The CDR3 sequence: CASSPTGANQPQHF. CDR3 sequence (DNA): TGCGCCAGCAGCCCGACAGGGGCAAACCAGCCCCAGCATTTT.

Concerning this clone itself: A far larger clone is one base from this, pointing to a likely read error. Other DNA sequences of this sample code for an identical CDR3. V usage is TRBV11-3 and J usage is TRBJ2-2; 12 bases map to TRBD2. The CDR3 totals 18 residues. Germline CDR1 and CDR2: SGHNT and YENEEA. CDR3 bases: TGTGCCAGCAGCAGCGGGACTAGCGGGTGGTCTAACACCGGTGAGCTGTTTTTT. It codes for CASSSGTSGWSNTGELFF. Complete variable domain (other parts from reference TRBV11-3 and TRBJ2-2): EAGVVQSPRYKIIEKKQPVAFWCNPISGHNTLYWYLQNLGQGPELLIRYENEEAVDDSQLPKDRFSAERLKGVDSTLKIQPAELGDSAVYLCASSSGTSGWSNTGELFFGEGSRLTVL.

As concerns this clone: A read error likely explains this, since a far larger clone differs by one base. The rearrangement uses TRBV9 and TRBJ2-5; D uncertain. The CDR3 is made up of 14 amino acids. Deletions cut 2 bases from V and 3 bases from J, with 11 bases between. Looked up from germline, CDR1 is SGDLS and CDR2 is YYNGEE. The CDR3 sequence: CASSVGPPEETQYF. The CDR3 DNA reads TGTGCCAGCAGCGTTGGGCCCCCCGAAGAGACCCAGTACTTC.

CDR3 sequence (DNA): TGTGCCAGCAGCCCGTACCAGGGGTTCAGAGGCTACACCTTC. Translation: CASSPYQGFRGYTF. The chain joins TRBV7-2 to TRBJ1-2, with a possible D match to TRBD1 (6 bases). Germline CDR1 is SGHTA and CDR2 is FQGNSA. This CDR3 spans 14 amino acids. V was cut by 5 bases and J by 8 bases, with 18 bases left in between.

This CDR3 reads CASSLAGPVPGETQYF. The CDR3, as DNA: TGTGCCAGCAGCTTAGCCGGACCAGTCCCGGGTGAGACCCAGTACTTC. The chain recombines TRBV11-3 with TRBJ2-5, with D unresolved. V dropped 1 base and J dropped 5 bases, with 17 bases sitting between them. The CDR3 is made up of 16 amino acids. Germline CDR1 is SGHNT and CDR2 is YENEEA.

The V gene is TRBV4-1, the J gene TRBJ2-3; 11 bases fit TRBD2. This CDR3 is built from 15 residues. V dropped 8 bases and J dropped 4; count of bases not matched to a gene: 8. The germline CDR1 and CDR2 sequences are MGHRA and YSYEKL. The CDR3 protein is CASRLASGRPDTQYF. In DNA form, the CDR3 reads TGCGCCAGCCGATTGGCTAGCGGGAGGCCAGATACGCAGTATTTT.

This clone was recorded at least ten times. Distinct nucleotide sequences in the sample also encode this CDR3. This sequence joins TRBV21-1 and TRBJ2-2; TRBD2 is taken as the D call from the table, unchecked against the DNA. TRBV21-1 is designated a pseudogene. CDR3 length: 16 residues. CDR3 coding DNA: TGTGCCAGCAGGTGGGAACTAGCGGGAGAAGTCGGGGAGCTGTTTTTT. Amino acids: CASRWELAGEVGELFF.

This chain joins TRBV7-2 and TRBJ2-5, with D tentatively TRBD1 (6 bases). This CDR3 comprises 16 residues. Looked up from germline, CDR1 is SGHTA and CDR2 is FQGNSA. The germline V and J ends were trimmed by 0 bases and 0 bases, with 11 bases remaining between them. The CDR3: CASSLAGTLYQETQYF. The CDR3 bases are TGTGCCAGCAGCTTAGCCGGGACACTCTACCAAGAGACCCAGTACTTC.

V is TRBV5-1 and J is TRBJ2-2; possibly TRBD2 for D (6 bases). V was clipped by 0 bases and J by 0 bases, with 9 bases between them. This CDR3 contains 16 residues. Germline CDR1 is SGHRS and CDR2 is YFSETQ. In DNA form, the CDR3 reads TGCGCCAGCAGCTTGGTTCCGGGGGCGAACACCGGGGAGCTGTTTTTT. This codes for CASSLVPGANTGELFF.

The V and J genes are TRBV29-1 and TRBJ1-1; D gene uncertain. Trimming removed 3 bases from V and 2 bases from J, with 10 bases in between. The CDR3 contains 13 residues. Germline V gene sequence: CDR1 SQVTM, CDR2 ANQGSEA. This CDR3 is CSVDRTANTEAFF. CDR3 bases: TGCAGCGTTGACCGGACCGCCAACACTGAAGCTTTCTTT.

V usage is TRBV12-5 and J usage is TRBJ1-2, with D perhaps matching TRBD1 (5 bases). The V end was cut by 0 bases, the J end by 4 bases, with 15 bases between. This CDR3 spans 16 amino acids. Germline V gene lookup returns CDR1 LGHNT and CDR2 FRNRAP. As DNA, the CDR3 is TGTGCTAGTGGTTTGGTAGTGTTCGGGGGGAGCTATGGCTACACCTTC. It specifies CASGLVVFGGSYGYTF.

Details on this clone: This likely came from a read error, as a far larger clone is one base away. The chain joins TRBV11-2 to TRBJ1-4; unclear D gene. Per the germline V gene, CDR1 is SGHAT and CDR2 is FQNNGV. The CDR3 has 17 residues. Written as DNA, the CDR3 is TGTGCCAGCAGCTCCCTAAGGCCAGGCCTAGTTAGTGAAAAACTGGTTTTT. It is translated as CASSSLRPGLVSEKLVF.

On this clone itself: This likely traces to a read error, being one base from a far larger clone. V usage is TRBV5-6 and J usage is TRBJ2-5; D gene ambiguous. This CDR3 is built from 12 residues. Germline V gene sequence: CDR1 SGHDT, CDR2 YYEEEE. The CDR3 bases are TGTGCCAGCAGCTTGGGCGGAGAGGCCCAGTACTTC. Protein: CASSLGGEAQYF.